The T cell receptor (beta chain) described here comes from a study of T cells expressing NK-cell markers. Germline assignment: CDR1 DFQATT and CDR2 SNEGSKA (reference sequence). This CDR3 spans 15 amino acids. Overall study results and limits: NKG2C+ dominant clonotypes from several donors made up roughly 1.0-8% of CD8+ T cells.

The TCR beta cDNA came from 5'RACE template switching with UMIs. TCRdb re-analyzed the 5' RACE reads; it lists each CDR3 protein once, without DNA. The specimen's table records about 260,000 distinct CDR3 sequences. Details on this clonotype: Its antigen remains unidentified.

Specimen: blood T cells: a sorted CD56 or NKG2C T cell subset, CD4+ or CD8+ T cells, or bulk PBMC T cells (not recorded which). The chain uses TRBV20-1 and TRBJ1-5. The receptor was derived from a woman aged 18-70 years in good health. CDR3 region: CSAKGGILFNQPQHF.